This TCR beta chain was sequenced during a study of T cells in Graves' hyperthyroidism and ophthalmopathy. Whole-study context: At initial diagnosis, before any treatment had begun, peripheral blood was obtained.

Points from the study as a whole: Blood also carried most thyroid clonotypes expanded above 0.001. Ophthalmopathy was told apart from stable hyperthyroidism by a 13 V-J model.

RNA transcripts gave rise to amplified TCR beta CDR3 regions. First-round RT-PCR of the TCR CDR3 relied on the HTBI primer set. Each CDR3 protein is one row after TCRdb ran MiXCR on the multiplex PCR reads. The sample lists about 590,000 distinct CDR3 sequences, 15% to 19% seen once, with under 8% in the top ten. On this clonotype itself: Its antigen remains unknown.

The clonotype comes from a woman aged 25 to 39 with Graves' hyperthyroidism. The sample was blood.

The CDR3 loop reads CASSLETGIYSNQPQHF. For the CDR3, the DNA is TGTGCCAGCAGCTTAGAGACAGGGATCTATAGCAATCAGCCCCAGCATTTT. The V gene is TRBV7-2, the J gene TRBJ1-5; 7 nucleotides match TRBD1. With V trimmed by 1 base and J by 0 bases, 6 bases remained unmatched. Germline assignment: CDR1 SGHTA and CDR2 FQGNSA. This CDR3 contains 17 residues.